Following are 8 T cell receptor beta chains from one sample sequenced in a study of spatial heterogeneity in lung cancer. Specified time point: sample taken at primary tumor resection. Whole RNA was taken from tumor, nontumor lung or frozen PBMC; it was then sequenced unsorted. TCRdb reanalysed the 5' RACE reads using MiXCR and keeps one entry per CDR3 protein. The sample has some 11,000 distinct CDR3 sequences; roughly 3.7% are singletons. The sample consisted of normal lung tissue next to the tumor, taken at surgery. The receptor set was obtained from a male donor with early-stage non-small cell lung cancer.

This clonotype was counted ten times or more. The V and J genes are TRBV20-1 and TRBJ2-3; 8 positions agree with TRBD2. V shed 6 bases, J shed 6 bases, and the junction held 14 bases outside the gene matches. Germline CDR1 is DFQATT and CDR2 is SNEGSKA (reference sequence). CDR3 length equals 15 residues. CDR3 sequence: CSADDQRGLSDTQYF. CDR3 coding DNA: TGCAGTGCAGACGACCAGCGGGGGCTATCGGATACGCAGTATTTT.

The table lists this clonotype with many counts. The gene calls are TRBV6-5 and TRBJ1-1; 7 bases align to TRBD1. CDR1 and CDR2 from the germline V gene are MNHEY and SVGAGI. CDR3 length: 16 amino acids. Unmatched junction bases numbered 7, after V lost 2 bases and J lost 1 base. In nucleotides, the CDR3 is TGTGCCAGCAGTTACAGAGGGACAGCTAAGAACACTGAAGCTTTCTTT. As protein: CASSYRGTAKNTEAFF.

This clonotype was seen ten or more times. This rearrangement joins TRBV2 to TRBJ2-5; 9 bases are shared with TRBD1. Per the germline V gene, CDR1 is SNHLY and CDR2 is FYNNEI. After removal of 2 bases from V and 5 bases from J, the junction contained 9 bases not matched to a gene. This CDR3 has 16 residues. CDR3 sequence (DNA): TGTGCCAGCAGTGAATCGGGGCTGACAGGGGGTGAGACCCAGTACTTC. Its protein is CASSESGLTGGETQYF.

This clonotype is large in the sample. At one boundary the junction diverges from the germline segment, which might be a read error. J is TRBJ2-3 and V is TRBV12-3 or TRBV12-4; TRBD2 aligns across 11 bases. This CDR3 is 14 amino acids long. Here the CDR3 reads CASSLAGGADTQYF. CDR3 DNA sequence: TGTGCCAGCAGCTTAGCGGGAGGGGCAGATACGCAGTATTTT.

Many counts were recorded for this clonotype. The CDR3 loop is CASSLSTGTGGGYTF. Here the CDR3 DNA reads TGTGCCAGCAGCCTGAGCACCGGGACAGGTGGCGGCTACACCTTC. V usage is TRBV6-5 and J usage is TRBJ1-2; 8 bases line up with TRBD1. V was pared by 6 bases and J by 8 bases, with 14 bases of the junction left unmatched. Germline CDR1 MNHEY, CDR2 SVGAGI. This CDR3 comprises 15 residues.

This clonotype showed up many times. This chain joins TRBV18 and TRBJ2-6; D remains ambiguous. The germline gives CDR1 KGHSH, CDR2 LQKENI. The CDR3 sequence is 15 residues long. V was shortened by 5 bases and J by 0 bases, with 8 bases between the two germline ends. Here the CDR3 DNA reads TGTGCCAGCTCAGGATTGGGCTCTGGGGCCAACGTCCTGACTTTC. It specifies CASSGLGSGANVLTF.

The sample holds many counts of this clonotype. The chain recombines TRBV9 with TRBJ2-3; the D is unclear. Germline V lookup: CDR1 SGDLS, CDR2 YYNGEE. V was trimmed by 0 bases and J by 2 bases, leaving 4 bases between them. The CDR3 totals 13 residues. Written as DNA, the CDR3 is TGTGCCAGCAGCGTAGGGACCACAGATACGCAGTATTTT. The encoded protein is CASSVGTTDTQYF.

This clonotype was observed at least ten times. V is TRBV2 and J is TRBJ2-3, with D tentatively TRBD2 (6 bases). The CDR3 has 13 amino acids. Trimming stripped 6 bases from V and 2 bases from J, with 9 bases between. The V gene's germline CDR1 is SNHLY and CDR2 FYNNEI. CDR3 sequence: CASRRDSTDTQYF. In nucleotides, the CDR3 is TGTGCCAGCAGGCGGGATTCCACAGATACGCAGTATTTT.